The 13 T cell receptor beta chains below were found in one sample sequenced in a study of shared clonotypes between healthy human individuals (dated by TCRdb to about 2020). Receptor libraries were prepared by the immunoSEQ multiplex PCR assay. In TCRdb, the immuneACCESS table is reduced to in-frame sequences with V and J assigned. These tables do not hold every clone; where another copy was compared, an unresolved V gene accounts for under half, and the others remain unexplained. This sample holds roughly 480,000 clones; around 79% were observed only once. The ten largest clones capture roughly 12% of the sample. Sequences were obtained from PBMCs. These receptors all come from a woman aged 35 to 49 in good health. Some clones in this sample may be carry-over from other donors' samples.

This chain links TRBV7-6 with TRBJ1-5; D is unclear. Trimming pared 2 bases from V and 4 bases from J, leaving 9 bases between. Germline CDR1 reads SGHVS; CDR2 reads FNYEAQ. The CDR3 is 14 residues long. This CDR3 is CASSLSSDNQPQHF. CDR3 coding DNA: TGTGCCAGCAGCTTATCCTCAGATAATCAGCCCCAGCATTTT.

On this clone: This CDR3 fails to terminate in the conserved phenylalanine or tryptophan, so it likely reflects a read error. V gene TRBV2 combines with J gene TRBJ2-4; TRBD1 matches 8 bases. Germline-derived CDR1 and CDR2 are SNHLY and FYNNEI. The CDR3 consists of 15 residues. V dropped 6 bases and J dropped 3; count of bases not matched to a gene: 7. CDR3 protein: CASRTGVGSKNIQYL. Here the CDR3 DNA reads TGTGCCAGCAGGACAGGGGTTGGGAGCAAAAACATTCAGTACCTC.

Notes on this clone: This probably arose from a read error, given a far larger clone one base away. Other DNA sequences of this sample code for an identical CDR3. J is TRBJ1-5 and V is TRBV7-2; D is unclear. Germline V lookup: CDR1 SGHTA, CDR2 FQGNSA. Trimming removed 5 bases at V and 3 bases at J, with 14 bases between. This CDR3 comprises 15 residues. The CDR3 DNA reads TGTGCCAGCAGCCTCGCAGGAGGACCCAATCAGCCCCAGCATTTT. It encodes CASSLAGGPNQPQHF.

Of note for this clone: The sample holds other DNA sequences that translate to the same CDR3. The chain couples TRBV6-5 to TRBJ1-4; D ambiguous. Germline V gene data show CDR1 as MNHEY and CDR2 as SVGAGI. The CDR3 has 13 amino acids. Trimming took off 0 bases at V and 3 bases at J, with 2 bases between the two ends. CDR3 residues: CASSYSSNEKLFF. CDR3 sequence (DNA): TGTGCCAGCAGTTACTCTTCTAATGAAAAACTGTTTTTT.

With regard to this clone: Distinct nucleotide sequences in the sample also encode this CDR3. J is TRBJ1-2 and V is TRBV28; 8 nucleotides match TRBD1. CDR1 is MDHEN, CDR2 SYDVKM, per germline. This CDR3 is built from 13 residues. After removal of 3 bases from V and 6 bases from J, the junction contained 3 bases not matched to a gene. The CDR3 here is CASSLDRVDGYTF. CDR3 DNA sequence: TGTGCCAGCAGTTTGGACAGGGTGGATGGCTACACCTTC.

The CDR3 DNA follows: TGTGCCAGCAGCGTCTCGGGACATGGTCGCAATGAGCAGTTCTTC. As protein: CASSVSGHGRNEQFF. The chain has TRBV9 and TRBJ2-1; perhaps TRBD1 as D (6 bases). This CDR3 comprises 15 residues. V gave up 2 bases and J gave up 6 bases, with 15 bases separating them. The V gene's germline CDR1 is SGDLS and CDR2 YYNGEE. The full variable domain, in which reference TRBV9 and TRBJ2-1 provide the parts outside the CDR3, is DSGVTQTPKHLITATGQRVTLRCSPRSGDLSVYWYQQSLDQGLQFLIQYYNGEERAKGNILERFSAQQFPDLHSELNLSSLELGDSALYFCASSVSGHGRNEQFFGPGTRLTVL.

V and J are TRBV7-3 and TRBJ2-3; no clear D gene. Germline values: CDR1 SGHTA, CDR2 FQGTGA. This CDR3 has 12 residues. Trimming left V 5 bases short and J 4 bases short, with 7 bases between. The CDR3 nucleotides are TGTGCCAGCAGCACCCGATCAGATACGCAGTATTTT. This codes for CASSTRSDTQYF.

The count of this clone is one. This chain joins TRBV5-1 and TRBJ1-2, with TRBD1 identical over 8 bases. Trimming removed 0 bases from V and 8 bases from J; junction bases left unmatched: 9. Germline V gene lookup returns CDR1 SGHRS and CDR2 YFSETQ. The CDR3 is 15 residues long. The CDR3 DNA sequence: TGCGCCAGCAGCTTGGGCAACAGGGGGAGCTACGGCTACACCTTC. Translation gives CASSLGNRGSYGYTF.

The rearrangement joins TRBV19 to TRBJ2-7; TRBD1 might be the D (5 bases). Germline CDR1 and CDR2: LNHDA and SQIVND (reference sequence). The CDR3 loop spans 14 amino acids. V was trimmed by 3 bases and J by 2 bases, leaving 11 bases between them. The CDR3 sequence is CASSIPGKTYEQYF. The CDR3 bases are TGTGCCAGTAGTATCCCAGGGAAGACCTACGAGCAGTACTTC.

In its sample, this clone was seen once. DNA for the CDR3: TGTGCCAGTAGTAAGGTTCTTGAGCAGTTCTTC. Translation gives CASSKVLEQFF. The rearrangement links TRBV19 to TRBJ2-1; no definite D call. Germline V gives CDR1 LNHDA, CDR2 SQIVND (reference sequence). Trimming took 4 bases from V and 9 from J, leaving 7 bases between them. This CDR3 is 11 amino acids long.

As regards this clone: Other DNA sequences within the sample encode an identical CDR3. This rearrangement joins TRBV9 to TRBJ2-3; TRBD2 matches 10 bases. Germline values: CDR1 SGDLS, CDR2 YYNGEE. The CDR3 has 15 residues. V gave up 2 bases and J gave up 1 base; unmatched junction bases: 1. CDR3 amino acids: CASSVLAGGTDTQYF. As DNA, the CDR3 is TGTGCCAGCAGCGTCCTAGCGGGGGGCACAGATACGCAGTATTTT.

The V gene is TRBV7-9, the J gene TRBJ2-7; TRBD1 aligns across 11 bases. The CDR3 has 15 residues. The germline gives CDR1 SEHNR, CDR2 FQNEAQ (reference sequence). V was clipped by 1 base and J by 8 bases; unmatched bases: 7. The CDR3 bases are TGTGCCAGCAGCTTAGTCGGGACAGGGGGTGGGCAGCAGTACTTC. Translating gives CASSLVGTGGGQQYF.

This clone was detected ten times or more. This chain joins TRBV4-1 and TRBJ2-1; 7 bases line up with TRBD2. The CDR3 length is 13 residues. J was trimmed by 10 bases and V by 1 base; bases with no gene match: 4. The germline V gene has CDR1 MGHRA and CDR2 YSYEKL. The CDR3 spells CASSQGGGGEQFF. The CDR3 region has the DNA TGCGCCAGCAGCCAAGGGGGGGGAGGGGAGCAGTTCTTC.